The 14 T cell receptor beta chains below come from one sample, sequenced in a study of blood T cell repertoires in COVID-19. Data came from immunoSEQ multiplex PCR; TCRdb stores just in-frame clones and leaves some out. The sample carries roughly 170,000 clones, around 87% recorded once. Input material: peripheral blood. These TCRs come from a man between 40 and 49 years old with active or convalescent COVID-19.

The chain carries TRBV3-1 (or the pseudogene TRBV3-2) and TRBJ2-5, with D hard to call. CDR1 is LGHDT, CDR2 YNNKEL, per germline (reference sequence). The CDR3 contains 14 residues. Trimming took 4 bases from V and 1 from J, leaving 10 bases between them. CDR3 coding DNA: TGTGCCAGCAGCCGTGAGAACCCCCAAGAGACCCAGTACTTC. Its translation is CASSRENPQETQYF.

The rearrangement uses TRBV7-3 and TRBJ2-3, with TRBD1 identical over 8 bases. Losses at the gene ends were 5 bases for V and 4 bases for J; bases not matched to a gene: 5. Germline V gene data show CDR1 as SGHTA and CDR2 as FQGTGA. This CDR3 contains 14 residues. The CDR3 loop is CASSKGQGADTQYF. CDR3 bases: TGTGCCAGCAGCAAAGGACAGGGTGCAGATACGCAGTATTTT.

The chain employs TRBV5-4 and TRBJ2-7; 9 nucleotides align to TRBD1. Germline values: CDR1 SGHNT, CDR2 YYREEE (reference sequence). The CDR3 has 15 amino acids. Trimming cost V 3 bases and J 2 bases; bases outside gene matches: 6. The CDR3 reads CASSSRDRVPYEQYF. The CDR3 DNA reads as TGTGCCAGCAGCTCCCGGGACAGGGTCCCCTACGAGCAGTACTTC.

This sequence joins TRBV7-2 and TRBJ1-5, with D hard to call. The germline CDR1 and CDR2 sequences are SGHTA and FQGNSA. The CDR3 loop spans 15 amino acids. V was trimmed by 0 bases and J by 7 bases, leaving 13 bases between them. CDR3 sequence reads: CASSLAQSGWQPQHF. The CDR3 nucleotides read TGTGCCAGCAGCTTAGCCCAGAGCGGTTGGCAGCCCCAGCATTTT.

This clone was observed a single time. This chain uses TRBV5-6 with TRBJ1-2, with TRBD1 identical over 9 bases. Germline V CDR1 and CDR2: SGHDT, YYEEEE. J lost 4 bases, V lost 4 bases, and 11 bases had no gene match. This CDR3 comprises 16 residues. For the CDR3, the DNA is TGTGCCAGCAGCCCGGGACAGGGAATAATTAGCTATGGCTACACCTTC. This codes for CASSPGQGIISYGYTF.

The CDR3: CASSSGTGELFF. The CDR3 nucleotides read TGTGCCAGCAGTTCAGGCACCGGGGAGCTGTTTTTT. The chain has TRBV12-3 or TRBV12-4 and TRBJ2-2; D unclear. V shed 4 bases and J shed 4 bases, with 4 bases lying between them. This CDR3 has 12 residues.

The rearrangement joins TRBV29-1 to TRBJ1-3, with TRBD1 identical over 8 bases. V gave up 7 bases and J gave up 4 bases; unmatched junction bases: 9. CDR1 and CDR2 from the germline V gene are SQVTM and ANQGSEA. CDR3 length: 14 amino acids. In DNA form, the CDR3 reads TGCAGCGCCGCCAAGACAGGGGCCGGAAACACCATATATTTT. Protein product: CSAAKTGAGNTIYF. The variable domain in full, with the rest retrieved from reference TRBV29-1 and TRBJ1-3, is SAVISQKPSRDICQRGTSLTIQCQVDSQVTMMFWYRQQPGQSLTLIATANQGSEATYESGFVIDKFPISRPNLTFSTLTVSNMSPEDSSIYLCSAAKTGAGNTIYFGEGSWLTVV.

This rearrangement joins TRBV6-2 or TRBV6-3 to TRBJ2-7; D unclear. Germline assignment: CDR1 MNHEY and CDR2 SVGEGT. This CDR3 has 13 residues. V was trimmed by 5 bases and J by 2 bases, leaving 10 bases between them. CDR3 DNA: TGTGCCAGCAGTCCGGCCAGCGCCTACGAGCAGTACTTC. The encoded protein is CASSPASAYEQYF.

V is TRBV19 and J is TRBJ1-5; D is undetermined. This CDR3 contains 12 residues. Germline V lookup: CDR1 LNHDA, CDR2 SQIVND (reference sequence). Trimming took off 3 bases at V and 9 bases at J, with 9 bases between the two ends. In DNA, the CDR3 is TGTGCCAGTAGTATTTCTGGCGGGCCCCAGCATTTT. It specifies CASSISGGPQHF.

The chain combines TRBV18 with TRBJ1-2, with TRBD1 as a possible D gene (5 bases). The V gene's germline CDR1 is KGHSH and CDR2 LQKENI. V shed 7 bases and J shed 7 bases, with 16 bases lying between them. The CDR3 loop spans 13 amino acids. CDR3: CASFPGQGGGYTF. In DNA form, the CDR3 reads TGTGCCAGCTTCCCAGGGCAGGGCGGTGGCTACACCTTC.

The gene calls are TRBV7-3 and TRBJ2-7, with D possibly TRBD1 on 6 matching bases. Trimming took 5 bases from V and 7 from J, leaving 15 bases between them. CDR1 and CDR2 from the germline V gene are SGHTA and FQGTGA. The CDR3 runs to 13 residues. CDR3 DNA sequence: TGTGCCAGCAGCCTAGAAACAGGGCGTGAGCAGTACTTC. Translation gives CASSLETGREQYF.

V gene TRBV5-1 combines with J gene TRBJ2-2; unclear D gene. The germline gives CDR1 SGHRS, CDR2 YFSETQ. This CDR3 is 13 amino acids long. Trimming pared 4 bases from V and 5 bases from J, leaving 9 bases between. CDR3 amino acids: CASSTDGTGELFF. CDR3 in DNA: TGCGCCAGCAGCACCGACGGGACCGGGGAGCTGTTTTTT.

The gene calls are TRBV11-3 and TRBJ2-7; TRBD2 is a possible D gene (5 bases). This CDR3 comprises 13 residues. Looked up from germline, CDR1 is SGHNT and CDR2 is YENEEA. The ends were cut back, 5 bases at V and 7 bases at J, with 15 bases in the middle. Here the CDR3 reads CASSPEMSGEQYF. The CDR3 DNA reads TGTGCCAGCAGCCCTGAGATGTCGGGGGAGCAGTACTTC.

The chain is built from TRBV10-1 and TRBJ2-3; 7 nucleotides align to TRBD2. J was trimmed by 5 bases and V by 1 base; bases with no gene match: 9. The V gene's germline CDR1 is WNHNN and CDR2 SYGVQD (reference sequence). The CDR3 is 16 residues long. CDR3 region: CASSEFGGGRGDTQYF. In DNA form, the CDR3 reads TGCGCCAGCAGTGAGTTTGGCGGGGGTCGTGGAGATACGCAGTATTTT.